The count of the clone carrying this T cell receptor beta chain is one. Its antigen remains unknown. The data were taken from a study of T cells in localized non-small cell lung cancer. Study findings and constraints: Uninvolved adjacent lung, not tumor, had the highest T cell clonality.

Using immunoSEQ multiplex PCR, the repertoire was profiled, and TCRdb retains in-frame clones only, with some absent. This sample has 45,000 to 55,000 clones, with 70% to 85% found just once. The ends lost 5 bases at V and 5 bases at J; junction bases unmatched: 8. Germline CDR1 is SQVTM and CDR2 is ANQGSEA. The CDR3 loop spans 15 amino acids. The sequence was obtained from a man between 40 and 69 years old with stage I squamous cell lung carcinoma. J is TRBJ2-3 and V is TRBV29-1; 12 nucleotides match TRBD2. Here the sequenced sample was peripheral blood, taken before any cancer treatment. The CDR3 is CSVLTSGGRGDTQYF. The CDR3 DNA follows: TGCAGCGTTCTTACTAGCGGGGGGCGGGGAGATACGCAGTATTTT.